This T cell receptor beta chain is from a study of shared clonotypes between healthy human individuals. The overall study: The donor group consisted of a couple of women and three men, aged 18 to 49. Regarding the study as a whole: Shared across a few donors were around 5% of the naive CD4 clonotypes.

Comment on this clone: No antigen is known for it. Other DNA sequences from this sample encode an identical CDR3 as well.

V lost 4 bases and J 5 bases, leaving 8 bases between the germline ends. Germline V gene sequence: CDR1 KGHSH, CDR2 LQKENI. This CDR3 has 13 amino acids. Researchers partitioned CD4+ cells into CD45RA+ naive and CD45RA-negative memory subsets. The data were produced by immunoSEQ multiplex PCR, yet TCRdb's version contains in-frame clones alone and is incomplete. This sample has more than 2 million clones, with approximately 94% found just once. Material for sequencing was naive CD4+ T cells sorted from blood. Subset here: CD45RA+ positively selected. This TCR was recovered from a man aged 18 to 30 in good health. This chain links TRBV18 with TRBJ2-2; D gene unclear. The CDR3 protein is CASSLLETGELFF. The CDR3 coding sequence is TGTGCCAGCTCACTCCTCGAAACCGGGGAGCTGTTTTTT.